This TCR beta chain is drawn from a study of blood T cells in healthy people across ages. The use of a sample-barcoded 5' primer and a J-beta primer mix characterized a second PCR of 7 to 11 cycles. MiXCR, applied by TCRdb to the 5' RACE reads, yields one record per CDR3 protein. This table holds more than 550,000 distinct CDR3 sequences, 22% found once. The CDR3 covers 14 residues. Losses at the gene ends were 4 bases for V and 7 bases for J; bases not matched to a gene: 6. The germline CDR1 and CDR2 sequences are MGHRA and YSYEKL. This clonotype was counted a few times. The antigen remains undetermined. Findings and caveats of the study: Estimates drawn from one million T cells were deemed to understate diversity. Samples with more naive T cells showed higher observed beta diversity.

Material: blood. This chain joins TRBV4-1 and TRBJ1-4, with 7 bases that match TRBD1. The sequence was obtained from a man in his 70s in good health. The CDR3 bases are TGCGCCAGCAGCCTAAGCGACAGGGTTGAAAAACTGTTTTTT. This gives the protein CASSLSDRVEKLFF.